The text below deals with one T cell receptor beta chain. This sample stems from a study of T cell clones after liver transplantation. This table comes from immunoSEQ multiplex PCR, and its TCRdb copy is limited to in-frame clones, with some not included. The sample lists around 110,000 clones; roughly nine tenths were seen once. Germline-derived CDR1 and CDR2 are LNHNV and YYDKDF (reference sequence). V lost 1 base, J lost 8 bases, and 9 bases lay in between. The CDR3 consists of 13 residues. The receptor's source is a human patient who received a liver transplant. The T cells may come from the graft donor. Here the sequenced sample was CD4+ T cells from blood, taken 12 months after liver transplant. The chain carries TRBV15 and TRBJ1-5; D gene uncertain. CDR3 region: CATSRGRVEPQHF. CDR3 nucleotides: TGTGCCACCAGCAGAGGCCGGGTCGAGCCCCAGCATTTT.